This TCR beta chain is drawn from a study of CD8+ T cells in alopecia areata. This clone was counted a few times. Its antigen is unknown. Study-level results: There were also resident alphabeta T cells of normal skin sequenced in scalp samples. Both scalp clonality and the expanded CD8+ clones among the top 100 showed a significant decrease with tofacitinib.

Germline loops: CDR1 SQVTM, CDR2 ANQGSEA. CDR3 length: 11 amino acids. The germline V and J ends were trimmed by 4 bases and 3 bases, with 7 bases remaining between them. Treatment here: oral pan-JAK inhibitor, 5-10 mg twice daily. Alopecia areata patients gave lesional scalp punch biopsies and peripheral blood samples. RNA, once extracted, was reverse transcribed into cDNA for use as the sequencing template. TCRdb's copy holds only in-frame clones and misses some; the assay was immunoSEQ multiplex PCR. The sample lists under 200,000 clones, roughly 65% occurring once. The sample here was CD4+ T cells sorted from blood, taken at week 4, from a patient treated with tofacitinib. The chain uses TRBV29-1 and TRBJ2-7; TRBD1 might be the D (5 bases). This receptor was identified in a human donor with alopecia areata. This CDR3 reads CSVVQDYEQYF. The CDR3 DNA follows: TGCAGCGTTGTACAGGACTACGAGCAGTACTTC.